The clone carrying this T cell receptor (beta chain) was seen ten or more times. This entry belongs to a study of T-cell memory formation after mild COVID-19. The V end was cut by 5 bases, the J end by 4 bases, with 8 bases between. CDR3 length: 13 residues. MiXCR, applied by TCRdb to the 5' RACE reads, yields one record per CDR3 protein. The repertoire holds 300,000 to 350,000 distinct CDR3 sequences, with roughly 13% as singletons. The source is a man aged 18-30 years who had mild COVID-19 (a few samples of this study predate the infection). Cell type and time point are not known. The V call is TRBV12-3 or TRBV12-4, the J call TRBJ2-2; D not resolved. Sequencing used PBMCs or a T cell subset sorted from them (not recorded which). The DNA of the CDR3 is TGTGCCAGCAGTCCCAGACCCACCGGGGAGCTGTTTTTT. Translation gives CASSPRPTGELFF.